These T cell receptor beta chains were read from a single sample in a study of OX40 agonist ivuxolimab in advanced cancers. Generated by immunoSEQ multiplex PCR, the TCRdb table keeps only in-frame clones and is missing some. The sample includes nearly 110,000 clones, around nine tenths of them seen just once. The source material was CD4+ or CD8+ T cells sorted from blood, sampled in a trial of the OX40 agonist ivuxolimab. The receptor set was obtained from an adult with an advanced solid tumor such as melanoma, head and neck, liver or kidney cancer. The CDR3 runs from the conserved cysteine through the conserved F or W. The D gene is left open where the match is weak. Clone size is stated in some rows and not others, as once, few, many or a class when expanded.

d_call j_call clone_size v_call cdr3_nt cdr3_aa
NA TRBJ2-7 few TRBV6-5 TGTGCCAGCAGCCGGGGTATAGGGCCTTACGAGCAGTACTTC CASSRGIGPYEQYF
NA TRBJ1-1 NA TRBV2 TGTGCCAGCAGTGATATTAGTAGGAACACTGAAGCTTTCTTT CASSDISRNTEAFF
NA TRBJ2-2 NA TRBV6-6 TGTGCCAGCAGTAGGGACGCTAACACCGGGGAGCTGTTTTTT CASSRDANTGELFF
TRBD2 TRBJ2-6 NA TRBV19 TGTGCCAGTAGCAAGACGGGGACTACTGGGGCCAACGTCCTGACTTTC CASSKTGTTGANVLTF
NA TRBJ1-3 NA TRBV6-1 TGTGCCAGCAGTGACCCCCGCAGGAGTTTTGGAAACACCATATATTTT CASSDPRRSFGNTIYF
NA TRBJ2-4 NA TRBV5-6 TGTGCCAGCAGCTTGGGGGGAAACATTCAGTACTTC CASSLGGNIQYF
NA TRBJ1-1 NA TRBV7-8 TGTGCCAGCAGCCGAGACAGATTACCGATGAACACTGAAGCTTTCTTT CASSRDRLPMNTEAFF
NA TRBJ1-1 NA TRBV7-2 TGTGCCAGCAGCTTAATGATGAACACTGAAGCTTTCTTT CASSLMMNTEAFF
NA TRBJ1-1 once TRBV6-1 TGTGCCAGCAGTCCCCCTAGGGGTACTGAAGCTTTCTTT CASSPPRGTEAFF
NA TRBJ2-1 NA TRBV7-9 TGTGCCAGCAGCTTAGGCAGGGTGGACAATGAGCAGTTCTTC CASSLGRVDNEQFF
TRBD1 TRBJ1-1 NA TRBV7-9 TGTGCCAGCAGCCTCCCGCAGGGGGGAAAAACTGAAGCTTTCTTT CASSLPQGGKTEAFF
NA TRBJ1-2 NA TRBV6-6 TGTGCCAGCAGTTACGGCTTAATGGATGGCTACACCTTC CASSYGLMDGYTF
NA TRBJ2-3 NA TRBV5-1 TGCGCCAGCAGCTTGGCACCGGCGGGGGATACGCAGTATTTT CASSLAPAGDTQYF
NA TRBJ1-2 NA TRBV5-1 TGCGCCAGCAGCTTGGTTCCAGGGGACTATGGCTACACCTTC CASSLVPGDYGYTF
TRBD1 TRBJ1-4 NA TRBV6-5 TGTGCCAGCCGTTCAGGGGGGGATGAAAAACTGTTTTTT CASRSGGDEKLFF
TRBD2 TRBJ2-1 NA TRBV28 TGTGCCAGCAGTATGGGAGGGAGGTCCTACAATGAGCAGTTCTTC CASSMGGRSYNEQFF
NA TRBJ2-7 NA TRBV6-5 TGTGCCAGCAGTTACAACAGGGATTACGAGCAGTACTTC CASSYNRDYEQYF
NA TRBJ1-1 NA TRBV20-1 TGCAGTGCTAGTCAGGGCACTGAAGCTTTCTTT CSASQGTEAFF
NA TRBJ2-7 NA TRBV27 TGTGCCAGCAGTCCATCGGTGGGTTCTACTTTCTACGAGCAGTACTTC CASSPSVGSTFYEQYF
TRBD2 TRBJ2-1 NA TRBV6-5 TGTGCCAGCAGTTACGCCGGGGGGGCCGCCAATGAGCAGTTCTTC CASSYAGGAANEQFF
NA TRBJ1-2 NA TRBV28 TGTGCCAGCAGTTTGACAGGAGCTAACTATGGCTACACCTTC CASSLTGANYGYTF
NA TRBJ1-5 few TRBV10-3 TGTGCCATCAGCACAGGGAGCAATCAGCCCCAGCATTTT CAISTGSNQPQHF
NA TRBJ2-3 few TRBV7-8 TGTGCCAGCAGCTTAAGGACAGGCACAGATACGCAGTATTTT CASSLRTGTDTQYF
NA TRBJ2-1 NA TRBV6-5 TGTGCCAGCAGTTCCCTTACAACAGGGCAGTTCTTC CASSSLTTGQFF
TRBD2 TRBJ2-7 NA TRBV7-9 TGTGCCAGCAGCTCCCGGGGAGGGAAGTACTTC CASSSRGGKYF
TRBD1 TRBJ2-1 NA TRBV19 TGTGCCAGTAGTCCCGGGACAGGGGGCCGAAATGAGCAGTTCTTC CASSPGTGGRNEQFF
NA TRBJ1-5 few TRBV6-6 TGTGCCAGCAGTTCCCCGTCAGGGTCGGTAGGGCAGCCCCAGCATTTT CASSSPSGSVGQPQHF
NA TRBJ2-1 NA TRBV4-2 TGTGCCAGCAGCCAAGGTACGGGCTCTTGGGAGCAGTTCTTC CASSQGTGSWEQFF
NA TRBJ2-5 NA TRBV14 TGTGCCAGCAGCCAAGTTCATGAGACCCAGTACTTC CASSQVHETQYF
NA TRBJ1-4 NA TRBV28 TGTGCCAGCAGACTTTCGGGTGCAACTAATGAAAAACTGTTTTTT CASRLSGATNEKLFF
NA TRBJ1-3 NA TRBV30 TGTGCCTGGTCGGGGCAGGGAAACACCATATATTTT CAWSGQGNTIYF
NA TRBJ2-5 NA TRBV5-6 TGTGCCAGCAGCTTGTACGGACAGCAATCGGAGACCCAGTACTTC CASSLYGQQSETQYF
NA TRBJ1-3 once TRBV21-1 TGTGCCAGCAGCCCTCCGTTTCAGACAGACCAGTCAAATAACACCATATATTTT CASSPPFQTDQSNNTIYF
NA TRBJ1-1 NA TRBV6-1 TGTGCCAGCAGTGAATGGGGAAAGAGAGGGTCTATGAACACTGAAGCTTTCTTT CASSEWGKRGSMNTEAFF
TRBD2 TRBJ2-2 NA TRBV6-5 TGTGCCAGCAGTTGGAGCGGGGGCGGGGAGCTGTTTTTT CASSWSGGGELFF
NA TRBJ2-7 NA TRBV6-5 TGTGCCAGCAGTTACGAAGCCCGGGGCCAGTACTTC CASSYEARGQYF
NA TRBJ1-5 NA TRBV28 TGTGCCAGCAGTTCCATCGATCAGCCCCAGCATTTT CASSSIDQPQHF
TRBD1 TRBJ2-6 NA TRBV19 TGTGCCAGTATTGGGACAGGGGGACCTGGGGCCAACGTCCTGACTTTC CASIGTGGPGANVLTF
NA TRBJ1-4 NA TRBV7-9 TGTGCCAGCAGCTTAGGATCTGGAGGAAAACTGTTTTTT CASSLGSGGKLFF
TRBD1 TRBJ2-1 NA TRBV27 TGTGCCAGCAGAGTTGGGGACAGGGTAAACAATGAGCAGTTCTTC CASRVGDRVNNEQFF
TRBD1 TRBJ2-1 NA TRBV28 TGTGCCAGTGGGACAGTGAATAACAATGAGCAGTTCTTC CASGTVNNNEQFF
NA TRBJ2-5 NA TRBV7-2 TGTGCCAGCAGCTTAGAAAGGCCCAGGGGATTCGAGACCCAGTACTTC CASSLERPRGFETQYF
NA TRBJ1-5 NA TRBV2 TGTGCCAGCACTCAACAGGTAGTCGGGGGCAATCAGCCCCAGCATTTT CASTQQVVGGNQPQHF
NA TRBJ2-7 NA TRBV28 TGTGCCAGTACGTGGGGGAACGAGCAGTACTTC CASTWGNEQYF
NA TRBJ2-1 once TRBV7-9 TGTGCCAGCACCTTTACAGGGAGCTCCTACAATGAGCAGTTCTTC CASTFTGSSYNEQFF
NA TRBJ2-3 NA TRBV18 TGTGCCAGCTCACCGAGTATAGCAGATACGCAGTATTTT CASSPSIADTQYF
NA TRBJ2-7 NA TRBV2 TGTGCCAGCAGTGAATTTACCAGGGTCGAGCAGTACTTC CASSEFTRVEQYF
TRBD2 TRBJ2-5 few TRBV7-9 TGTGCCAGCAGCTTTTTAGCGGGGAGGGAGACCCAGTACTTC CASSFLAGRETQYF
TRBD2 TRBJ2-7 NA TRBV7-2 TGTGCCAGCAGCCTAGAGTGGACTAGAGGATCCGAGCAGTACTTC CASSLEWTRGSEQYF
NA TRBJ2-2 NA TRBV11-2 TGTGCCAGCAGCTTGACACCCCCCGGGGAGCTGTTTTTT CASSLTPPGELFF
NA TRBJ2-2 NA TRBV7-3 TGTGCCAGCAAGGGCTCGGGATCCGGGGAGCTGTTTTTT CASKGSGSGELFF
TRBD2 TRBJ2-7 NA TRBV6-1 TGTGCCAGCAGTGAAAGCGGGGCCCTTACCTACGAGCAGTACTTC CASSESGALTYEQYF
NA TRBJ1-1 NA TRBV6-6 TGTGCCAGCAGTTATCAGGGGCAGAACACTGAAGCTTTCTTT CASSYQGQNTEAFF
TRBD1 TRBJ2-5 NA TRBV5-4 TGTGCCAGCAGCTTTACAGGGGGCAGAGAGAGAGAGACCCAGTACTTC CASSFTGGRERETQYF
NA TRBJ1-2 NA TRBV21-1 TGTGCCAGCAGCATACAGGGGGCCTATGGCTACACCTTC CASSIQGAYGYTF
NA TRBJ1-5 NA TRBV11-2 TGTGCCAGCAGCCCAGGGCAACCCAATCAGCCCCAGCATTTT CASSPGQPNQPQHF